Shown below are 23 T cell receptor beta chains from a single sample sequenced in a study of blood T cell repertoires in COVID-19. Using immunoSEQ multiplex PCR, the repertoire was profiled, and TCRdb retains in-frame clones only, with some absent. The table lists some 76,000 clones, around 90% of them singletons. Sequenced: peripheral blood. These receptors originate from a woman aged 18-29 years with acute or convalescent COVID-19.

This clone showed up just a few times. The V and J genes are TRBV3-1 (or the pseudogene TRBV3-2) and TRBJ1-6, with TRBD1 as a possible D gene (5 bases). Germline V CDR1 and CDR2: LGHDT, YNNKEL (reference sequence). Trimming removed 1 base at V and 7 bases at J, with 11 bases between. This CDR3 is built from 15 residues. CDR3 sequence: CASSQGVSGNSPLHF. CDR3 coding DNA: TGTGCCAGCAGCCAAGGTGTGTCAGGGAATTCACCCCTCCACTTT.

Concerning this clone: Mismatch with germline at one junction end may stem from a read error. The gene calls are TRBV6-5 and TRBJ1-3, with D possibly being TRBD1 (5 bases). This CDR3 region has 14 residues. The germline CDR1 and CDR2 sequences are MNHEY and SVGAGI. Here the CDR3 reads CASRSDSTGNTIYF. The CDR3 DNA reads as TGTGCCAGCAGATCCGACAGCACTGGGAACACCATATATTTT.

The chain recombines TRBV7-2 with TRBJ2-1; D is ambiguous. Germline CDR1 reads SGHTA; CDR2 reads FQGNSA. The CDR3 sequence is 13 residues long. The V end lost 4 bases, the J end lost 4 bases, and 8 bases lay between the germline ends. The DNA of the CDR3 is TGTGCCAGCAGCTCCCAGCGATACAATGAGCAGTTCTTC. Protein sequence: CASSSQRYNEQFF.

This sequence joins TRBV19 and TRBJ2-3, with 10 bases lining up with TRBD1. The germline CDR1 and CDR2 sequences are LNHDA and SQIVND (reference sequence). V was clipped by 4 bases and J by 7 bases; unmatched bases: 8. The CDR3 is 15 amino acids. The CDR3 coding sequence is TGTGCCAGTAGTAGTCCGGGACAGGGGAAGAATACGCAGTATTTT. Amino acids: CASSSPGQGKNTQYF.

V and J are TRBV6-5 and TRBJ1-1, with D maybe TRBD1 (5 bases). Looked up from germline, CDR1 is MNHEY and CDR2 is SVGAGI. This CDR3 region has 12 residues. V dropped 11 bases and J dropped 3 bases, with 13 bases sitting between them. The CDR3 protein is CAAGGLYTEAFF. The CDR3 coding sequence is TGTGCCGCGGGGGGATTGTACACTGAAGCTTTCTTT.

The chain has TRBV7-2 and TRBJ2-5; D possibly corresponds to TRBD2 (5 bases). Germline V CDR1 and CDR2: SGHTA, FQGNSA. The ends were cut back, 3 bases at V and 5 bases at J, with 10 bases in the middle. The length of the CDR3 is 13 residues. CDR3 sequence (DNA): TGTGCCAGCAGCTTTGCGGGTGGGGAGACCCAGTACTTC. This sequence encodes CASSFAGGETQYF.

The J gene is TRBJ1-4, the V gene TRBV12-2; TRBD1, the table's D call, was not compared with the DNA. TRBV12-2 is termed a pseudogene. The length of the CDR3 is 15 residues. Here the CDR3 DNA reads TGTGCAAGTCGACCGACAGACACATGGGATGAAAAACTGTTTTTT. It specifies CASRPTDTWDEKLFF.

The chain uses TRBV27 and TRBJ1-2; TRBD1 agrees at 7 bases. The CDR3 is 16 residues long. With 6 bases clipped from V and 4 bases from J, the junction kept 14 bases outside the gene matches. Germline-derived CDR1 and CDR2 are MNHEY and SMNVEV (reference sequence). The CDR3 DNA sequence: TGTGCCAGCAGCCGACAGGGTGGGAAAGGATCCTATGGCTACACCTTC. Protein product: CASSRQGGKGSYGYTF.

This chain joins TRBV24-1 and TRBJ1-5; 11 nucleotides agree with TRBD1. The CDR3 has 16 amino acids. J lost 5 bases, V lost 1 base, and 3 bases had no gene match. CDR1 is KGHDR and CDR2 is SFDVKD in the germline V gene. CDR3 nucleotide sequence: TGTGCCACCAGTGATTTAAGGGGACAGGGGGATCAGCCCCAGCATTTT. Protein sequence: CATSDLRGQGDQPQHF.

This clone was seen just once. The genes are TRBV14 and TRBJ2-7; 8 nucleotides agree with TRBD1. The CDR3 has 14 amino acids. With 1 base clipped from V and 2 bases from J, the junction kept 1 base outside the gene matches. CDR1 is SGHDN, CDR2 FVKESK, per germline. CDR3 sequence reads: CASSQGTGTYEQYF. The CDR3 DNA is TGTGCCAGCAGCCAAGGGACAGGGACCTACGAGCAGTACTTC.

The chain links TRBV2 to TRBJ2-1, with a weak D call TRBD1 (5 bases). Germline CDR1 SNHLY, CDR2 FYNNEI. V was shortened by 6 bases and J by 5 bases, with 11 bases between the two germline ends. The length of the CDR3 is 13 residues. For the CDR3, the DNA is TGTGCCAGCAGATTAGACAGTGACAATGAGCAGTTCTTC. Translating it yields CASRLDSDNEQFF. Full variable domain (remainder filled in from reference TRBV2 and TRBJ2-1): EPEVTQTPSHQVTQMGQEVILRCVPISNHLYFYWYRQILGQKVEFLVSFYNNEISEKSEIFDDQFSVERPDGSNFTLKIRSTKLEDSAMYFCASRLDSDNEQFFGPGTRLTVL.

The V call is TRBV6-5, the J call TRBJ1-3; a weak D match, TRBD1 (5 bases). V was pared by 7 bases and J by 0 bases, with 10 bases between. The CDR3 is made up of 14 amino acids. Germline values: CDR1 MNHEY, CDR2 SVGAGI. The CDR3 sequence: CASMQGFSGNTIYF. DNA of the CDR3: TGTGCCAGCATGCAGGGCTTCTCTGGAAACACCATATATTTT.

The genes are TRBV4-2 and TRBJ2-7; 8 bases align to TRBD2. This CDR3 spans 16 amino acids. Per germline, CDR1 LGHNA and CDR2 YNFKEQ. Trimming at V came to 1 base and at J to 0 bases, leaving 5 bases not matched to a gene. This CDR3 reads CASSQASAGDSYEQYF. The CDR3, as DNA: TGTGCCAGCAGCCAAGCTTCAGCGGGGGACTCCTACGAGCAGTACTTC.

The chain recombines TRBV4-1 with TRBJ2-1; D may be TRBD2 (5 bases). Per germline, CDR1 MGHRA and CDR2 YSYEKL. V was cut by 3 bases and J by 6 bases, with 21 bases left in between. This CDR3 is 17 amino acids long. The CDR3 sequence: CASSQETPLREANEQFF. DNA for the CDR3: TGCGCCAGCAGCCAGGAGACCCCCCTGAGGGAAGCCAATGAGCAGTTCTTC.

The rearrangement links TRBV19 to TRBJ1-2; TRBD1 aligns across 7 bases. Trimming took 7 bases from V and 5 from J; bases not matched to a gene: 10. Germline CDR1 is LNHDA and CDR2 is SQIVND (reference sequence). This CDR3 is 14 amino acids long. CDR3 loop: CASTSGTATYGYTF. As DNA, the CDR3 is TGTGCCAGTACCTCAGGGACAGCGACTTATGGCTACACCTTC. The full variable domain, completed using reference TRBV19 and TRBJ1-2, is DGGITQSPKYLFRKEGQNVTLSCEQNLNHDAMYWYRQDPGQGLRLIYYSQIVNDFQKGDIAEGYSVSREKKESFPLTVTSAQKNPTAFYLCASTSGTATYGYTFGSGTRLTVV.

This sequence joins TRBV21-1 and TRBJ1-3; TRBD1, the table's D call, was not compared with the DNA. TRBV21-1 is a listed pseudogene. The CDR3 sequence is 19 residues long. The CDR3 reads CASSKGCAGDRAKGNTIYF. The CDR3 region has the DNA TGTGCCAGCAGCAAAGGCTGCGCTGGGGACAGGGCGAAAGGAAACACCATATATTTT.

This chain uses TRBV20-1 with TRBJ2-7; 7 nucleotides match TRBD2. CDR3 length equals 13 residues. J gave up 1 base and V 3 bases, and 3 bases lay outside the gene matches. Germline-derived CDR1 and CDR2 are DFQATT and SNEGSKA (reference sequence). This CDR3 is CSASSSGSYEQYF. The CDR3 coding sequence is TGCAGTGCTAGTTCTAGCGGATCCTACGAGCAGTACTTC.

The V and J genes are TRBV9 and TRBJ2-3; possible D gene TRBD2, 6 bases. CDR1 is SGDLS, CDR2 YYNGEE, per germline. This CDR3 has 15 amino acids. The V end was cut by 6 bases, the J end by 1 base, with 15 bases between. The CDR3, as DNA: TGTGCCAGCACCCGGGACTTCCTCCGCACAGATACGCAGTATTTT. Translating it yields CASTRDFLRTDTQYF.

This clone turned up a few times. This chain uses TRBV18 with TRBJ1-1; 8 bases agree with TRBD1. The CDR3 contains 13 residues. V lost 6 bases to trimming and J lost 5 bases; unmatched junction nucleotides: 5. Germline V gene data show CDR1 as KGHSH and CDR2 as LQKENI. The CDR3, as DNA: TGTGCCAGCTCGCAGGGGGCTGAAACTGAAGCTTTCTTT. It yields the protein CASSQGAETEAFF.

This chain joins TRBV11-2 and TRBJ2-7; D possibly corresponds to TRBD2 (6 bases). Germline V gene lookup returns CDR1 SGHAT and CDR2 FQNNGV. The CDR3 is 14 residues long. Trimming cost V 1 base and J 4 bases, with 11 bases left between them. The CDR3 is CASSLGIGSYEQYF. The CDR3, as DNA: TGTGCCAGCAGCTTAGGTATCGGGAGTTACGAGCAGTACTTC.

CDR3 sequence (DNA): TGTGCCAGCAGCTTGGGGGCAGGGGGCACCGGGGAGCTGTTTTTT. As protein: CASSLGAGGTGELFF. The chain is built from TRBV5-5 and TRBJ2-2; 7 bases are a match to TRBD1. The CDR3 length is 15 residues. Trimming at V came to 0 bases and at J to 4 bases, leaving 3 bases not matched to a gene. CDR1 and CDR2 (germline): SGHKS, YYEKEE (reference sequence).

The V gene is TRBV5-6, the J gene TRBJ1-2, with D unclear. CDR1 SGHDT and CDR2 YYEEEE come from the germline V gene. This CDR3 has 14 residues. V was trimmed by 3 bases and J by 2 bases, leaving 11 bases between them. CDR3 amino acids: CASSSLAVNYGYTF. The CDR3 nucleotides are TGTGCCAGCAGCTCGCTAGCCGTAAACTATGGCTACACCTTC.

The chain carries TRBV12-3 or TRBV12-4 and TRBJ1-3; D ambiguous. V was shortened by 11 bases and J by 9 bases, with 8 bases between the two germline ends. CDR3 length: 9 amino acids. The CDR3 nucleotides read TGTGCCGGGCAAGGCACCATATATTTT. This codes for CAGQGTIYF.